This is a list of T cell receptor beta chains from one sample in a study of T cell repertoires in cytomegalovirus infection. Each CDR3 protein is one row after TCRdb ran MiXCR on the reads. The table has 200,000 to 300,000 distinct CDR3 sequences, approximately 6.7% seen once; the top ten hold more than 5.5%. Sequencing input: PBMCs. These receptors were obtained from a human donor in good health (CMV status not recorded). Some clones in this sample may be carry-over from other donors' samples. CDR3s include the opening cysteine and the closing phenylalanine or tryptophan. The D gene is left open where the match is weak. Clone size is stated in some rows and not others, as once, few, many or a class when expanded.

v_gene: TRBV29-1; j_gene: TRBJ1-3; abundance: few; d_gene: -; CDR3aa: CSGRPSSGNTIYF; CDR3nt: TGCAGCGGTCGGCCGAGCTCTGGAAACACCATATATTTT
v_gene: TRBV7-9; j_gene: TRBJ2-7; abundance: many; d_gene: -; CDR3aa: CASSGRTGEQYF; CDR3nt: TGTGCCAGCAGCGGACGGACGGGGGAGCAGTACTTC
v_gene: TRBV25-1; j_gene: TRBJ1-2; abundance: many; d_gene: TRBD1; CDR3aa: CASSVSGTGYGYTF; CDR3nt: TGTGCCAGCAGTGTTTCCGGGACAGGGTATGGCTACACCTTC
v_gene: TRBV6-2/TRBV6-3; j_gene: TRBJ1-5; abundance: many; d_gene: TRBD1; CDR3aa: CASSYLQGQGNQPQHF; CDR3nt: TGTGCCAGCAGTTACTTACAGGGGCAAGGCAATCAGCCCCAGCATTTT
v_gene: TRBV7-8; j_gene: TRBJ2-3; abundance: many; d_gene: -; CDR3aa: CASSLFVEGADTQYF; CDR3nt: TGTGCCAGCAGCTTATTCGTCGAGGGGGCAGATACGCAGTATTTT
v_gene: TRBV4-2; j_gene: TRBJ2-4; abundance: many; d_gene: -; CDR3aa: CASSQVGDLAKNIQYF; CDR3nt: TGTGCCAGCAGCCAAGTTGGAGATCTAGCCAAAAACATTCAGTACTTC
v_gene: TRBV7-9; j_gene: TRBJ2-7; abundance: -; d_gene: TRBD1; CDR3aa: CASSSTGARAYEQYF; CDR3nt: TGTGCCAGCAGCTCGACAGGGGCCAGAGCCTACGAGCAGTACTTC
v_gene: TRBV20-1; j_gene: TRBJ2-1; abundance: many; d_gene: TRBD2; CDR3aa: CSVFSGSPMDEQFF; CDR3nt: TGCAGTGTTTTTAGCGGGAGCCCCATGGATGAGCAGTTCTTC
v_gene: TRBV6-9; j_gene: TRBJ2-5; abundance: -; d_gene: TRBD2; CDR3aa: CASSSMGGGPPTETQYF; CDR3nt: TGTGCCAGCAGTTCAATGGGCGGGGGACCTCCGACTGAGACCCAGTACTTC
v_gene: TRBV20-1; j_gene: TRBJ1-2; abundance: many; d_gene: TRBD1; CDR3aa: CSAAITGGFGYTF; CDR3nt: TGCAGTGCAGCCATTACAGGGGGCTTTGGCTACACCTTC
v_gene: TRBV2; j_gene: TRBJ1-2; abundance: few; d_gene: -; CDR3aa: CASRKGSGVSGYTF; CDR3nt: TGTGCCAGCCGTAAGGGATCGGGGGTCAGCGGCTACACCTTC
v_gene: TRBV20-1; j_gene: TRBJ2-3; abundance: -; d_gene: TRBD2; CDR3aa: CSAHPPSGGMDTQYF; CDR3nt: TGCAGTGCTCACCCTCCTAGCGGGGGGATGGATACGCAGTATTTT
v_gene: TRBV7-2; j_gene: TRBJ1-1; abundance: many; d_gene: -; CDR3aa: CASSSGSIRGWNTEAFF; CDR3nt: TGTGCCAGCAGCTCCGGGTCGATTAGAGGTTGGAACACTGAAGCTTTCTTT
v_gene: TRBV7-9; j_gene: TRBJ1-1; abundance: many; d_gene: -; CDR3aa: CASSPGRLAEAFF; CDR3nt: TGTGCCAGCAGTCCGGGGCGACTCGCTGAAGCTTTCTTT
v_gene: TRBV29-1; j_gene: TRBJ2-2; abundance: many; d_gene: TRBD2; CDR3aa: CSVQIAGETTGELFF; CDR3nt: TGCAGCGTTCAAATAGCGGGGGAGACCACCGGGGAGCTGTTTTTT
v_gene: TRBV27; j_gene: TRBJ1-2; abundance: few; d_gene: TRBD1; CDR3aa: CASLSSRDRGYGYTF; CDR3nt: TGTGCCAGCCTGTCCAGCCGCGACAGGGGCTATGGCTACACCTTC
v_gene: TRBV7-2; j_gene: TRBJ1-4; abundance: many; d_gene: TRBD1; CDR3aa: CASSQGQAYNEKLFF; CDR3nt: TGTGCCAGCAGCCAGGGACAGGCTTATAATGAAAAACTGTTTTTT
v_gene: TRBV11-2; j_gene: TRBJ1-5; abundance: many; d_gene: -; CDR3aa: CASSLEEGAGRQPQHF; CDR3nt: TGTGCCAGCAGCTTAGAGGAAGGTGCGGGTAGGCAGCCCCAGCATTTT
v_gene: TRBV28; j_gene: TRBJ1-2; abundance: many; d_gene: -; CDR3aa: CASRPFGSDQLSYGYTF; CDR3nt: TGTGCCAGCAGACCCTTCGGGTCAGACCAGCTTTCCTATGGCTACACCTTC
v_gene: TRBV6-2/TRBV6-3; j_gene: TRBJ2-1; abundance: many; d_gene: TRBD1; CDR3aa: CASRRYRGDLSYNEQFF; CDR3nt: TGTGCCAGCAGACGTTACAGGGGGGACCTCTCCTACAATGAGCAGTTCTTC
v_gene: TRBV19; j_gene: TRBJ2-2; abundance: -; d_gene: -; CDR3aa: CASSASTANTGELFF; CDR3nt: TGTGCCAGTAGTGCCTCGACAGCGAACACCGGGGAGCTGTTTTTT
v_gene: TRBV29-1; j_gene: TRBJ2-7; abundance: many; d_gene: TRBD1; CDR3aa: CSVVGSGQGSSYEQYF; CDR3nt: TGCAGCGTTGTGGGGAGTGGACAGGGGAGCTCCTACGAGCAGTACTTC
v_gene: TRBV7-2; j_gene: TRBJ2-4; abundance: many; d_gene: -; CDR3aa: CASSLAYRNIQYF; CDR3nt: TGTGCCAGCAGCTTAGCTTATCGAAACATTCAGTACTTC
v_gene: TRBV7-8; j_gene: TRBJ1-2; abundance: many; d_gene: TRBD1; CDR3aa: CASSPTGAPNYGYTF; CDR3nt: TGTGCCAGCAGCCCGACAGGGGCCCCTAACTATGGCTACACCTTC
v_gene: TRBV30; j_gene: TRBJ1-3; abundance: many; d_gene: -; CDR3aa: CAWRANSGNTIYF; CDR3nt: TGTGCCTGGCGGGCCAACTCTGGAAACACCATATATTTT
v_gene: TRBV5-6; j_gene: TRBJ1-2; abundance: -; d_gene: -; CDR3aa: CASSSLRGTEYGYTF; CDR3nt: TGTGCCAGCAGCTCCCTCCGGGGCACGGAGTATGGCTACACCTTC
v_gene: TRBV7-6; j_gene: TRBJ2-6; abundance: many; d_gene: -; CDR3aa: CASSAYSGANVLTF; CDR3nt: TGTGCCAGCAGCGCATACTCTGGGGCCAACGTCCTGACTTTC
v_gene: TRBV20-1; j_gene: TRBJ2-7; abundance: few; d_gene: TRBD2; CDR3aa: CSVQRTSGGLRSYEQYF; CDR3nt: TGCAGTGTTCAGCGGACTAGCGGGGGCCTCCGCTCCTACGAGCAGTACTTC
v_gene: TRBV6-2/TRBV6-3; j_gene: TRBJ2-1; abundance: many; d_gene: -; CDR3aa: CASSGEQGSYNEQFF; CDR3nt: TGTGCCAGCAGTGGGGAACAGGGCTCCTACAATGAGCAGTTCTTC
v_gene: TRBV2; j_gene: TRBJ1-1; abundance: -; d_gene: TRBD1; CDR3aa: CASSEDRGSTEAFF; CDR3nt: TGTGCCAGCAGTGAAGACAGGGGGAGCACTGAAGCTTTCTTT
v_gene: TRBV11-2; j_gene: TRBJ1-1; abundance: -; d_gene: TRBD1; CDR3aa: CASSLPPGQLNTEAFF; CDR3nt: TGTGCCAGCAGCTTACCACCGGGACAGTTGAACACTGAAGCTTTCTTT
v_gene: TRBV9; j_gene: TRBJ2-2; abundance: few; d_gene: TRBD2; CDR3aa: CASSPEGPRGGFKRTGELFF; CDR3nt: TGTGCCAGCAGCCCCGAAGGTCCCCGCGGGGGTTTCAAGCGCACCGGGGAGCTGTTTTTT
v_gene: TRBV3-1; j_gene: TRBJ1-5; abundance: -; d_gene: TRBD1; CDR3aa: CASSQARDSPGSNQPQHF; CDR3nt: TGTGCCAGCAGCCAAGCCCGGGACAGCCCGGGGAGCAATCAGCCCCAGCATTTT
v_gene: TRBV7-8; j_gene: TRBJ2-5; abundance: many; d_gene: TRBD2; CDR3aa: CASSSLAGPQETQYF; CDR3nt: TGTGCCAGCAGCTCCCTAGCGGGGCCCCAAGAGACCCAGTACTTC
v_gene: TRBV2; j_gene: TRBJ1-6; abundance: many; d_gene: -; CDR3aa: CASSNTQTGSPLHF; CDR3nt: TGTGCCAGCAGTAACACCCAGACGGGTTCACCCCTCCACTTT
v_gene: TRBV7-8; j_gene: TRBJ1-3; abundance: many; d_gene: TRBD1; CDR3aa: CASSLGGTGTGNTIYF; CDR3nt: TGTGCCAGCAGCTTAGGAGGGACAGGGACTGGAAACACCATATATTTT
v_gene: TRBV20-1; j_gene: TRBJ2-5; abundance: many; d_gene: -; CDR3aa: CSARDGTRDPETQYF; CDR3nt: TGCAGTGCTAGAGATGGAACCCGGGACCCGGAGACCCAGTACTTC
v_gene: TRBV12-3/TRBV12-4; j_gene: TRBJ2-3; abundance: many; d_gene: -; CDR3aa: CASSPLPRGAADTQYF; CDR3nt: TGTGCCAGCAGTCCCCTGCCAAGGGGGGCAGCAGATACGCAGTATTTT
v_gene: TRBV28; j_gene: TRBJ2-5; abundance: many; d_gene: TRBD1; CDR3aa: CASSSGGGEETQYF; CDR3nt: TGTGCCAGCAGTTCAGGGGGCGGGGAAGAGACCCAGTACTTC
v_gene: TRBV4-1; j_gene: TRBJ1-6; abundance: many; d_gene: -; CDR3aa: CASSQEGHNNSPLHF; CDR3nt: TGCGCCAGCAGCCAAGAAGGCCATAATAATTCACCCCTCCACTTT
v_gene: TRBV10-3; j_gene: TRBJ2-7; abundance: many; d_gene: -; CDR3aa: CATRTHYEQYF; CDR3nt: TGTGCCACCCGGACGCACTACGAGCAGTACTTC
v_gene: TRBV7-2; j_gene: TRBJ1-3; abundance: many; d_gene: -; CDR3aa: CASSLSPSGNTIYF; CDR3nt: TGTGCCAGCAGCTTATCCCCCTCTGGAAACACCATATATTTT
v_gene: TRBV7-9; j_gene: TRBJ1-4; abundance: many; d_gene: TRBD1; CDR3aa: CASSRRQGAAGRNEKLFF; CDR3nt: TGTGCCAGCAGCCGAAGACAGGGGGCCGCGGGGAGGAATGAAAAACTGTTTTTT
v_gene: TRBV27; j_gene: TRBJ2-6; abundance: -; d_gene: TRBD1; CDR3aa: CASSQGSGANVLTF; CDR3nt: TGTGCCAGCTCACAGGGGAGCGGGGCCAACGTCCTGACTTTC
v_gene: TRBV19; j_gene: TRBJ1-5; abundance: many; d_gene: -; CDR3aa: CASSIESPSVTFNQPQHF; CDR3nt: TGTGCCAGTAGTATAGAATCCCCCAGCGTCACCTTCAATCAGCCCCAGCATTTT
v_gene: TRBV13; j_gene: TRBJ1-2; abundance: few; d_gene: TRBD1; CDR3aa: CASSFPSTGEGYTF; CDR3nt: TGTGCCAGCAGTTTTCCTTCGACAGGGGAAGGCTACACCTTC
v_gene: TRBV7-9; j_gene: TRBJ1-2; abundance: many; d_gene: -; CDR3aa: CASSLEGIATDGYTF; CDR3nt: TGTGCCAGCAGCTTAGAAGGGATCGCTACTGATGGCTACACCTTC
v_gene: TRBV10-3; j_gene: TRBJ1-2; abundance: few; d_gene: -; CDR3aa: CAITPGLENGYTF; CDR3nt: TGTGCCATCACTCCGGGACTTGAGAATGGCTACACCTTC
v_gene: TRBV5-1; j_gene: TRBJ2-3; abundance: -; d_gene: -; CDR3aa: CASSFTGTGTDTQYF; CDR3nt: TGCGCCAGCAGCTTTACCGGGACTGGCACAGATACGCAGTATTTT
v_gene: TRBV7-2; j_gene: TRBJ1-5; abundance: many; d_gene: -; CDR3aa: CASSLIDNQPQHF; CDR3nt: TGTGCCAGCAGCTTAATCGACAATCAGCCCCAGCATTTT
v_gene: TRBV3-1; j_gene: TRBJ2-7; abundance: -; d_gene: TRBD1; CDR3aa: CASSQGYRGYEQYF; CDR3nt: TGTGCCAGCAGCCAAGGCTACAGGGGCTACGAGCAGTACTTC
v_gene: TRBV7-3; j_gene: TRBJ2-1; abundance: many; d_gene: TRBD2; CDR3aa: CASSPREANEQFF; CDR3nt: TGTGCCAGCAGCCCCCGGGAGGCCAATGAGCAGTTCTTC
v_gene: TRBV7-9; j_gene: TRBJ2-1; abundance: many; d_gene: -; CDR3aa: CASSPPLAPNEQFF; CDR3nt: TGTGCCAGCAGCCCCCCCCTAGCTCCCAATGAGCAGTTCTTC